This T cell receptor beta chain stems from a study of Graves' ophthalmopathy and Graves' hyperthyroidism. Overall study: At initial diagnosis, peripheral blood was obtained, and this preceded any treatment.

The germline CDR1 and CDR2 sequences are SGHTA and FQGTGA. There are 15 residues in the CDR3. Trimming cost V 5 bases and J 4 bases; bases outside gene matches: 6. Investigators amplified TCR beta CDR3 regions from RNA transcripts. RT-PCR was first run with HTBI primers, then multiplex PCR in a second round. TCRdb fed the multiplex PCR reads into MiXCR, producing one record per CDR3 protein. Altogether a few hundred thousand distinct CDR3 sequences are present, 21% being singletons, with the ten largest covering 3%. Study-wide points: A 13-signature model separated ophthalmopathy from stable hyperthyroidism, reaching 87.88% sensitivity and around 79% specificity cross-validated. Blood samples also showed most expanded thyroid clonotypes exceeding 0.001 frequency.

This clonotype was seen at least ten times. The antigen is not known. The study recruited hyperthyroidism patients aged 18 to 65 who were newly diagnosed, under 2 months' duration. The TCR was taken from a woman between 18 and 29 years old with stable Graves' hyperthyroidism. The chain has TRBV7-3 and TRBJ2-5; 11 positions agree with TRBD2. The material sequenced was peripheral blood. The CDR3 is CASSRGLAGGETQYF. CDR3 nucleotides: TGTGCCAGCAGCCGGGGGCTAGCGGGAGGAGAGACCCAGTACTTC. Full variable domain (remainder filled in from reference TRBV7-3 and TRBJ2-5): GAGVSQTPSNKVTEKGKYVELRCDPISGHTALYWYRQSLGQGPEFLIYFQGTGAADDSGLPNDRFFAVRPEGSVSTLKIQRTERGDSAVYLCASSRGLAGGETQYFGPGTRLLVL.